This TCR beta chain was retrieved from a study of T-cell memory formation after mild COVID-19. On the study more broadly: TCR clusters mostly belonged to single donors. Study-level points and caveats: Contracting clones from day 15 to 85 showed balanced CD4/CD8; later expanders favored CD4+. Pre-infection memory contained some responding clones, which suggested that cross-reactive memory had joined.

V was pared by 0 bases and J by 0 bases, with 7 bases of the junction left unmatched. This CDR3 has 19 residues. CDR1 is LGHNA, CDR2 YSLEER, per germline. TCR alpha and TCR beta cDNA libraries carrying sample barcodes and UMIs were produced by 5'RACE using constant-segment primers. Using its own MiXCR run on the 5' RACE reads, TCRdb lists one record per CDR3 protein. Among fewer than 400,000 distinct CDR3 sequences listed, approximately 13% were seen once. This clonotype has a handful of counts. The antigen remains undetermined. The sequence was collected from a man aged 18 to 29 who had mild COVID-19 (a few samples of this study predate the infection). Cell type and time point are not known. Specimen: PBMCs or a T cell subset sorted from them (not recorded which). The rearrangement uses TRBV4-3 and TRBJ2-3, with TRBD2 identical over 12 bases. CDR3 sequence (DNA): TGCGCCAGCAGCCAAGATTCACTAGCGGGGGGCTCTAGCACAGATACGCAGTATTTT. Its protein is CASSQDSLAGGSSTDTQYF.